Presented here are 30 T cell receptor beta chains from one specimen sequenced in a study of response to subunit inactivated influenza vaccine. TCRdb re-derived calls from the RT-PCR reads in MiXCR, one entry per CDR3 protein. This table holds roughly 570,000 distinct CDR3 sequences, roughly 13% found once. The material sequenced was PBMCs from blood, taken roughly 48 days after vaccination. These receptor sequences come from a man aged 50 to 59 who received an inactivated influenza vaccine.

The sample holds one count of this clonotype. A read error may be the cause here, since a much bigger clone is one base away. V usage is TRBV20-1 and J usage is TRBJ2-3; a weak D match, TRBD2 (7 bases). The CDR3 has 15 amino acids. The germline gives CDR1 DFQATT, CDR2 SNEGSKA (reference sequence). The CDR3: CCAEDSGKGADTQYF. The DNA for the CDR3 is TGCTGTGCTGAGGACAGCGGGAAGGGCGCAGATACGCAGTATTTT.

This CDR3 reads CASSITGTHSPLHF. CDR3 coding DNA: TGTGCCAGCAGCATAACGGGGACTCACTCACCCCTCCACTTT. The V call is TRBV7-9, the J call TRBJ1-6; tentative D call: TRBD1 (5 bases). The CDR3 spans 14 residues. V was shortened by 5 bases and J by 10 bases, with 15 bases between the two germline ends. Germline loops: CDR1 SEHNR, CDR2 FQNEAQ (reference sequence).

A single count supports this clonotype. The rearrangement joins TRBV6-2 or TRBV6-3 to TRBJ2-7; TRBD2 is a possible D gene (6 bases). Trimming left V 7 bases short and J 6 bases short, with 19 bases between. The germline V gene has CDR1 MNHEY and CDR2 SVGEGT. This CDR3 has 14 residues. The CDR3 loop is CASTPRDFWGEQYF. As DNA, the CDR3 is TGTGCCAGCACCCCGCGGGACTTTTGGGGCGAGCAGTACTTC.

V is TRBV20-1 and J is TRBJ2-5; TRBD1 might be the D (5 bases). The CDR3 sequence is 14 residues long. V was trimmed by 6 bases and J by 5 bases, leaving 19 bases between them. Germline CDR1 and CDR2: DFQATT and SNEGSKA (reference sequence). CDR3 sequence: CSAKQGMGVETQYF. The CDR3 DNA reads as TGCAGTGCAAAGCAGGGTATGGGCGTGGAGACCCAGTACTTC.

The chain recombines TRBV6-2 or TRBV6-3 with TRBJ2-3; 7 nucleotides align to TRBD1. The junction had 6 bases not matched to a gene; V was cut back by 0 bases and J by 9 bases. Germline V gives CDR1 MNHEY, CDR2 SVGEGT. CDR3 length equals 14 residues. The DNA for the CDR3 is TGTGCCAGCAGTTACTCCGGGACAGCCACGACGCAGTATTTT. Its translation is CASSYSGTATTQYF.

This clonotype appeared many times. The chain couples TRBV6-5 to TRBJ2-5; 9 nucleotides match TRBD1. The J segment lost 2 bases and the V segment lost 4 bases, leaving 5 bases of the junction unmatched. Germline V gene sequence: CDR1 MNHEY, CDR2 SVGAGI. This CDR3 contains 15 residues. CDR3 sequence reads: CASSWTGDGQETQYF. DNA of the CDR3: TGTGCCAGCAGTTGGACAGGGGACGGACAAGAGACCCAGTACTTC.

The chain couples TRBV7-8 to TRBJ2-7; TRBD2 matches 8 bases. This CDR3 has 15 residues. The germline V gene encodes CDR1 SGHVS and CDR2 FQNEAQ. Trimming cost V 5 bases and J 5 bases; bases outside gene matches: 11. CDR3 protein: CASSIDRGGLHEQYF. In nucleotides, the CDR3 is TGTGCCAGCAGCATCGACCGGGGGGGATTGCACGAGCAGTACTTC.

Only a few counts were recorded for this clonotype. The chain has TRBV5-5 and TRBJ2-7; the D is unclear. The germline gives CDR1 SGHKS, CDR2 YYEKEE (reference sequence). Trimming shortened V by 6 bases and J by 3 bases, and 28 bases separated the two germline ends. This CDR3 region has 18 residues. In DNA, the CDR3 is TGTGCCAGCACGAGACGAGCTGGGTGGGCAGATAATAACTACGAGCAGTACTTC. Its translation is CASTRRAGWADNNYEQYF.

DNA of the CDR3: TGTGCCAGCAGTCAAACCGGGACAGGGTTTGAAAAACTGTTTTTT. Translated, it gives CASSQTGTGFEKLFF. V gene TRBV6-1 combines with J gene TRBJ1-4; 9 bases align to TRBD1. J lost 7 bases, V lost 5 bases, and 8 bases had no gene match. The CDR3 sequence is 15 residues long. Germline assignment: CDR1 MNHNS and CDR2 SASEGT.

This clonotype has a count of ten or more. This rearrangement joins TRBV20-1 to TRBJ2-7; D remains ambiguous. This CDR3 is built from 14 residues. The V gene's germline CDR1 is DFQATT and CDR2 SNEGSKA (reference sequence). V lost 0 bases, J lost 3 bases, and 12 bases lay in between. The CDR3 sequence: CSARDLGPDYEQYF. The DNA of the CDR3 is TGCAGTGCTAGAGATCTCGGTCCTGACTACGAGCAGTACTTC.

Only one count was recorded for this clonotype. An end of the junction differs from the germline gene, which may be a read error. The chain recombines TRBV7-9 with TRBJ2-7; a possible D gene is TRBD1 (6 bases). The CDR3 has 14 amino acids. Germline V gene data show CDR1 as SEHNR and CDR2 as FQNEAQ (reference sequence). The DNA of the CDR3 is TGTGCCAGCAGATTAGGGGGATCAGGCTACGAGCAGTACTTC. Protein product: CASRLGGSGYEQYF.

Many counts were recorded for this clonotype. CDR3 protein: CASSLGQGKQETQYF. The CDR3 DNA sequence: TGCGCCAGCAGCTTGGGACAGGGGAAACAAGAGACCCAGTACTTC. This chain links TRBV5-1 with TRBJ2-5; 8 bases agree with TRBD1. V lost 0 bases to trimming and J lost 2 bases; unmatched junction nucleotides: 3. The CDR3 is 15 residues long. CDR1 is SGHRS, CDR2 YFSETQ, per germline.

This clonotype was detected many times. The chain recombines TRBV29-1 with TRBJ2-1, with 9 bases aligning to TRBD2. This CDR3 contains 14 residues. The V and J ends lost 6 bases and 6 bases, in that order; junction bases with no gene match: 9. The germline CDR1 and CDR2 sequences are SQVTM and ANQGSEA. This chain's CDR3 is CSVGLAGIINEQFF. The CDR3 bases are TGCAGCGTGGGGCTAGCGGGAATCATCAATGAGCAGTTCTTC.

CDR3 bases: TGTGCCAGCAGCACTTACAGGGGTTCGGAGACCGGGGAGCTGTTTTTT. Protein product: CASSTYRGSETGELFF. The chain recombines TRBV11-2 with TRBJ2-2, with 7 bases matching TRBD1. CDR3 size: 16 residues. Germline CDR1 SGHAT, CDR2 FQNNGV. V lost 5 bases and J lost 5; bases outside the gene matches: 11.

This clonotype has just a few counts. This sequence joins TRBV20-1 and TRBJ1-6, with D possibly being TRBD1 (5 bases). The germline V and J ends were trimmed by 2 bases and 6 bases, with 14 bases remaining between them. Germline V gene sequence: CDR1 DFQATT, CDR2 SNEGSKA (reference sequence). The CDR3 totals 15 residues. CDR3: CSARMVGRRNSPLHF. The DNA of the CDR3 is TGCAGTGCTAGAATGGTGGGGCGTCGTAATTCACCCCTCCACTTT.

The rearrangement uses TRBV7-8 and TRBJ1-6, with TRBD1 matching over 7 bases. The CDR3 runs to 15 residues. CDR1 and CDR2 from the germline V gene are SGHVS and FQNEAQ. V lost 5 bases and J lost 4; bases outside the gene matches: 5. CDR3: CASSAYRGYNSPLHF. The CDR3 region has the DNA TGTGCCAGCAGCGCCTACAGGGGATATAATTCACCCCTCCACTTT. Looking up the rest from reference TRBV7-8 and TRBJ1-6 gives the full variable domain: GAGVSQSPRYKVAKRGQDVALRCDPISGHVSLFWYQQALGQGPEFLTYFQNEAQLDKSGLPSDRFFAERPEGSVSTLKIQRTQQEDSAVYLCASSAYRGYNSPLHFGNGTRLTVT.

This clonotype appeared many times. The chain couples TRBV5-5 to TRBJ2-5; TRBD2 agrees at 13 bases. J gave up 2 bases and V 9 bases, and 7 bases lay outside the gene matches. Germline V gene sequence: CDR1 SGHKS, CDR2 YYEKEE (reference sequence). This CDR3 has 15 residues. CDR3 bases: TGTGCCACCGGACTAGCGGGAGTTCGGCAAGAGACCCAGTACTTC. Translated, it gives CATGLAGVRQETQYF.

With regard to this clonotype: The junction departs from the called germline gene at one end, perhaps through a read error. The J gene is TRBJ2-7, the V gene TRBV6-2 or TRBV6-3; D tentatively fits TRBD1 or TRBD2 (5 bases each). Germline V gene sequence: CDR1 MNHEY, CDR2 SVGEGT. The CDR3 totals 13 residues. The CDR3 spells CASRSTDRDPRWF. DNA of the CDR3: TGTGCCAGCAGATCAACCGACCGGGACCCACGTTGGTTC.

This clonotype turned up a few times. This chain links TRBV11-1 with TRBJ2-1, with 9 bases aligning to TRBD2. CDR3 size: 17 residues. V shed 1 base and J 8 bases; nucleotides not matched to a gene: 12. Germline assignment: CDR1 SGHAT and CDR2 FQDESV (reference sequence). The CDR3 region has the DNA TGTGCCAGCAGCTTAGTGACTAGCGGTGGGTACGGGTATGAGCAGTTCTTC. Encoded protein: CASSLVTSGGYGYEQFF.

The chain carries TRBV15 and TRBJ2-3, with D tentatively TRBD1 or TRBD2 (6 bases each). V was trimmed by 4 bases and J by 5 bases, leaving 10 bases between them. CDR1 and CDR2 (germline): LNHNV, YYDKDF (reference sequence). The CDR3 covers 13 residues. CDR3 sequence reads: CATSTGAKDTQYF. CDR3 sequence (DNA): TGTGCCACCAGCACGGGGGCGAAAGATACGCAGTATTTT.

The chain recombines TRBV4-3 with TRBJ2-1; weak D call: TRBD2 (7 bases). The CDR3 runs to 14 residues. V lost 0 bases and J lost 8, with 11 bases in between. The V gene's germline CDR1 is LGHNA and CDR2 YSLEER. The CDR3 DNA follows: TGCGCCAGCAGCCAAGACGAGGGGGGGTATGAGCAGTTCTTC. Protein product: CASSQDEGGYEQFF.

The chain carries TRBV6-6 and TRBJ1-2, with D uncertain. The V gene lost 2 bases and the J gene lost 12 bases, with 16 bases spanning the gap. CDR3 length: 13 residues. Germline values: CDR1 MNHNY, CDR2 SVGAGI (reference sequence). The CDR3 is CASSYGGLTRDTF. CDR3 DNA: TGTGCCAGCAGTTACGGCGGACTCACTCGGGACACCTTC.

This clonotype has just a few counts. V is TRBV28 and J is TRBJ2-7; maybe TRBD1 (5 bases). V was clipped by 6 bases and J by 1 base, with 10 bases between them. Per the germline V gene, CDR1 is MDHEN and CDR2 is SYDVKM. CDR3 size: 13 residues. The CDR3 region has the DNA TGTGCCAGCAGGACCGACAGTTCCTACGAGCAGTACTTC. This sequence encodes CASRTDSSYEQYF.

This clonotype was recorded a few times. V is TRBV7-2 and J is TRBJ2-6; tentatively, D is TRBD2 (6 bases). Germline V CDR1 and CDR2: SGHTA, FQGNSA. This CDR3 has 16 amino acids. V lost 5 bases and J 4 bases, leaving 15 bases between the germline ends. The CDR3 loop reads CASSLTSNPGANVLTF. CDR3 nucleotides: TGTGCCAGCAGCCTTACTAGCAATCCCGGGGCCAACGTCCTGACTTTC.

V usage is TRBV18 and J usage is TRBJ1-6; D is unclear. This CDR3 spans 15 amino acids. CDR1 and CDR2 from the germline V gene are KGHSH and LQKENI. V lost 2 bases to trimming and J lost 7 bases, with 12 bases between them. The CDR3 DNA reads as TGTGCCAGCTCACCATCGGCCGGATTCAATTCACCCCTCCACTTT. This codes for CASSPSAGFNSPLHF.

This clonotype was found a few times. The rearrangement joins TRBV7-9 to TRBJ2-7, with TRBD2 identical over 8 bases. Germline trimming cut 5 bases from V and 2 bases from J; bases unmatched to any gene: 8. The CDR3 length is 15 residues. Germline CDR1 reads SEHNR; CDR2 reads FQNEAQ (reference sequence). This chain's CDR3 is CASSRRSGGTYEQYF. DNA of the CDR3: TGTGCCAGCAGCCGACGGTCGGGAGGGACCTACGAGCAGTACTTC.

There are many counts of this clonotype. The gene calls are TRBV25-1 and TRBJ2-2; 9 bases line up with TRBD1. After removal of 5 bases from V and 5 bases from J, the junction contained 6 bases not matched to a gene. The germline V gene has CDR1 MGHDK and CDR2 SYGVNS. CDR3 size: 15 residues. CDR3 in amino acids: CASSQDRGGTGELFF. CDR3 sequence (DNA): TGTGCCAGCAGTCAGGACAGGGGAGGAACCGGGGAGCTGTTTTTT. Filled out from reference TRBV25-1 and TRBJ2-2, the complete variable domain reads EADIYQTPRYLVIGTGKKITLECSQTMGHDKMYWYQQDPGMELHLIHYSYGVNSTEKGDLSSESTVSRIRTEHFPLTLESARPSHTSQYLCASSQDRGGTGELFFGEGSRLTVL.

This clonotype was counted between two and nine times. The V call is TRBV11-2, the J call TRBJ1-5, with D hard to call. V lost 5 bases to trimming and J lost 7 bases, with 12 bases between them. This CDR3 spans 13 amino acids. Per germline, CDR1 SGHAT and CDR2 FQNNGV. The CDR3 region has the DNA TGTGCCAGCAGCATTCAGACGCAGCAGCCCCAGCATTTT. Protein product: CASSIQTQQPQHF.

The V gene is TRBV6-4, the J gene TRBJ2-2; D is tentatively TRBD1 or TRBD2 (5 bases each). Trimming shortened V by 3 bases and J by 4 bases, and 12 bases separated the two germline ends. The CDR3 has 15 residues. The germline gives CDR1 MRHNA, CDR2 SNTAGT. CDR3: CASSEWGSVTGELFF. CDR3 DNA sequence: TGTGCCAGCAGTGAGTGGGGGAGCGTCACCGGGGAGCTGTTTTTT.

The DNA of the CDR3 is TGTGCCAGCAGCTCGCGGGGGGGCCCGGGGACCCAGTACTTC. Protein sequence: CASSSRGGPGTQYF. The rearrangement links TRBV4-2 to TRBJ2-5; TRBD2 matches 9 bases. The CDR3 runs 14 residues. Losses at the gene ends were 5 bases for V and 7 bases for J; bases not matched to a gene: 8. Germline values: CDR1 LGHNA, CDR2 YNFKEQ.